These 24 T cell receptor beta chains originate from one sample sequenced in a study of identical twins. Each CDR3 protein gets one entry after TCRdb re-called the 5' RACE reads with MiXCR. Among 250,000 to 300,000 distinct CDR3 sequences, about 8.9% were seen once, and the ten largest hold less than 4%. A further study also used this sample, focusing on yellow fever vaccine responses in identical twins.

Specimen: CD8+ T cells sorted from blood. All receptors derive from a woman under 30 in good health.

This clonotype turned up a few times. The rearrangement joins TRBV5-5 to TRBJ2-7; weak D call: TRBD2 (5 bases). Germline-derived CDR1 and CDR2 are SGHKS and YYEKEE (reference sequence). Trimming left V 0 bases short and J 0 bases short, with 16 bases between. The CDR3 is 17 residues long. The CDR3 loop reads CASSLALAGLYSYEQYF. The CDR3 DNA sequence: TGTGCCAGCAGCTTGGCCTTGGCGGGCCTGTACTCCTACGAGCAGTACTTC. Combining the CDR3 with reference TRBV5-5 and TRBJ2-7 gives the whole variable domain DAGVTQSPTHLIKTRGQQVTLRCSPISGHKSVSWYQQVLGQGPQFIFQYYEKEERGRGNFPDRFSARQFPNYSSELNVNALLLGDSALYLCASSLALAGLYSYEQYFGPGTRLTVT.

The CDR3 bases are TGTGCCAGCAGTCCGGGACTAGCGGGAGGGACGGGTTACGAGCAGTACTTC. Amino acid sequence: CASSPGLAGGTGYEQYF. The V and J genes are TRBV7-2 and TRBJ2-7; 16 positions match TRBD2. Per the germline V gene, CDR1 is SGHTA and CDR2 is FQGNSA. V lost 6 bases and J lost 4; bases outside the gene matches: 9. The CDR3 loop spans 17 amino acids.

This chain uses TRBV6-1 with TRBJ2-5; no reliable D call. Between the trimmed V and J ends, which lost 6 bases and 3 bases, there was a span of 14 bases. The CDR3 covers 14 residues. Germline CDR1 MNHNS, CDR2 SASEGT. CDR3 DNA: TGTGCCAGCAGGGAACGGTGGGGAAAAGAGACCCAGTACTTC. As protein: CASRERWGKETQYF.

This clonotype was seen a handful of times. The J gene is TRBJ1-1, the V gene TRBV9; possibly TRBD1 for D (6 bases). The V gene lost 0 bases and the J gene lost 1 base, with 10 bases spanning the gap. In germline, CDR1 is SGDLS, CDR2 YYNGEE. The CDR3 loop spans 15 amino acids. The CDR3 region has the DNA TGTGCCAGCAGCGTAGCGGGGGGGGCGAACACTGAAGCTTTCTTT. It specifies CASSVAGGANTEAFF.

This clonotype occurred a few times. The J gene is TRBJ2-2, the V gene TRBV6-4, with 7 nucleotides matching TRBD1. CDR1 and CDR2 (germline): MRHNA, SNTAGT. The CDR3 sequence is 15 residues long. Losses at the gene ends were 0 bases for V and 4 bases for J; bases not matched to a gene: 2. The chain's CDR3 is CASSDSGQLTGELFF. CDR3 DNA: TGTGCCAGCAGTGACTCGGGACAGCTCACCGGGGAGCTGTTTTTT.

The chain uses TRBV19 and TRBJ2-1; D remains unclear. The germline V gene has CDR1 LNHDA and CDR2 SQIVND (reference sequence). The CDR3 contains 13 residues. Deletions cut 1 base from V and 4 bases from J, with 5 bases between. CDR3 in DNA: TGTGCCAGTAGTATAGCGAGGTACAATGAGCAGTTCTTC. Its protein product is CASSIARYNEQFF.

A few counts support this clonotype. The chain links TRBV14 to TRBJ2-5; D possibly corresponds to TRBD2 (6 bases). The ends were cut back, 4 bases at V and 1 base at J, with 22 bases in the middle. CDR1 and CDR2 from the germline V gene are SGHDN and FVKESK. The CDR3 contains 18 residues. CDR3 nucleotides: TGTGCCAGCAGCCCCCTTGAGAGACTCCAGGGAGGCCAAGAGACCCAGTACTTC. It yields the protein CASSPLERLQGGQETQYF. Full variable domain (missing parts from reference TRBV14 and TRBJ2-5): EAGVTQFPSHSVIEKGQTVTLRCDPISGHDNLYWYRRVMGKEIKFLLHFVKESKQDESGMPNNRFLAERTGGTYSTLKVQPAELEDSGVYFCASSPLERLQGGQETQYFGPGTRLLVL.

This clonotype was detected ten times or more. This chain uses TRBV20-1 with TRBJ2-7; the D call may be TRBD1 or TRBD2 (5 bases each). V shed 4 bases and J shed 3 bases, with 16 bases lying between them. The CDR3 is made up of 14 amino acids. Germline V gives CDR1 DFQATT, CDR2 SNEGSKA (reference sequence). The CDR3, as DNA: TGCAGTGCTATATCATGGGACGGAGACTACGAGCAGTACTTC. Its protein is CSAISWDGDYEQYF.

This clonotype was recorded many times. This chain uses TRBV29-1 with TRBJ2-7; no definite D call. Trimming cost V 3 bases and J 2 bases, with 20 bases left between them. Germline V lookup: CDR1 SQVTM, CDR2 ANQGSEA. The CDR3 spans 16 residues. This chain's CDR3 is CSVEATSDELPYEQYF. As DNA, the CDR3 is TGCAGCGTTGAGGCGACAAGTGATGAATTACCCTACGAGCAGTACTTC.

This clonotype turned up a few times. CDR3 nucleotides: TGTGCCAGCAGTTTTGTGGGGGGGTCCGGGGAGCTGTTTTTT. Translating gives CASSFVGGSGELFF. J is TRBJ2-2 and V is TRBV27; 7 bases line up with TRBD2. Per germline, CDR1 MNHEY and CDR2 SMNVEV (reference sequence). Unmatched junction bases numbered 4, after V lost 3 bases and J lost 6 bases. This CDR3 contains 14 residues.

This chain's CDR3 is CASSLNPGSSYEQYF. The CDR3 DNA reads as TGTGCCAGCAGCTTAAATCCAGGGAGCTCCTACGAGCAGTACTTC. This chain links TRBV7-6 with TRBJ2-7; the D call may be TRBD1 or TRBD2 (5 bases each). V was cut by 2 bases and J by 0 bases, with 11 bases left in between. Looked up from germline, CDR1 is SGHVS and CDR2 is FNYEAQ. CDR3 length: 15 residues. The full variable domain, rest sourced from reference TRBV7-6 and TRBJ2-7, is GAGVSQSPRYKVTKRGQDVALRCDPISGHVSLYWYRQALGQGPEFLTYFNYEAQQDKSGLPNDRFSAERPEGSISTLTIQRTEQRDSAMYRCASSLNPGSSYEQYFGPGTRLTVT.

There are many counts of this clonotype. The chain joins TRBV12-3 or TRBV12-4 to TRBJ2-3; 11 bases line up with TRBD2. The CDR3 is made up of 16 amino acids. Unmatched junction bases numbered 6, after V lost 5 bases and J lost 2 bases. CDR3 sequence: CASSPGLADPTDTQYF. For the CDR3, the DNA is TGTGCCAGCAGTCCGGGACTAGCGGACCCCACAGATACGCAGTATTTT.

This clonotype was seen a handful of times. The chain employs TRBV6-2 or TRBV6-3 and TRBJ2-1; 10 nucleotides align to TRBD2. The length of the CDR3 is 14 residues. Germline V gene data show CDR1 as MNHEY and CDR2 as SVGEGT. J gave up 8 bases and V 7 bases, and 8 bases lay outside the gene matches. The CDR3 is CASNPLAGAHEQFF. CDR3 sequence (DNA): TGTGCCAGCAACCCCCTAGCGGGGGCCCATGAGCAGTTCTTC.

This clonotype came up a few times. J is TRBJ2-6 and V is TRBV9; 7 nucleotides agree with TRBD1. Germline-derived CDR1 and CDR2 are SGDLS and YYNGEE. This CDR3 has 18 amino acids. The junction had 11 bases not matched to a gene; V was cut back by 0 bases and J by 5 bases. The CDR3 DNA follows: TGTGCCAGCAGCGTAGGGGACAGCCTCTCCACCTGGGCCAACGTCCTGACTTTC. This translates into CASSVGDSLSTWANVLTF. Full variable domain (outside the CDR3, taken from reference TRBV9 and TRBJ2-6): DSGVTQTPKHLITATGQRVTLRCSPRSGDLSVYWYQQSLDQGLQFLIQYYNGEERAKGNILERFSAQQFPDLHSELNLSSLELGDSALYFCASSVGDSLSTWANVLTFGAGSRLTVL.

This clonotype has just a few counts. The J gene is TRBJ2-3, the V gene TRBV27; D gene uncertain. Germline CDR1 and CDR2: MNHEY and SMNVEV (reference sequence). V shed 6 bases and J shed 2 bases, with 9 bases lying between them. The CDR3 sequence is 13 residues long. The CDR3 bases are TGTGCCAGCAGCTCCGTTCACACAGATACGCAGTATTTT. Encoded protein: CASSSVHTDTQYF.

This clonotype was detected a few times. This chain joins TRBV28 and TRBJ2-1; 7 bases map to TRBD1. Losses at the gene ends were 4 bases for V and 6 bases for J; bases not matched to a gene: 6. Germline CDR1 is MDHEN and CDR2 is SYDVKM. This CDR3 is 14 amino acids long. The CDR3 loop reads CASSSRQGLNEQFF. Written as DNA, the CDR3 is TGTGCCAGCAGTTCCCGACAGGGTCTCAATGAGCAGTTCTTC.

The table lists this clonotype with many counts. The CDR3 DNA follows: TGCAGCGTTGAGGGGCCTCCCTCTGGTGTGAACACTGAAGCTTTCTTT. Amino acids: CSVEGPPSGVNTEAFF. The chain couples TRBV29-1 to TRBJ1-1; D may be TRBD1 (5 bases). The V gene's germline CDR1 is SQVTM and CDR2 ANQGSEA. This CDR3 is built from 16 residues. Trimming cost V 3 bases and J 0 bases, with 17 bases left between them.

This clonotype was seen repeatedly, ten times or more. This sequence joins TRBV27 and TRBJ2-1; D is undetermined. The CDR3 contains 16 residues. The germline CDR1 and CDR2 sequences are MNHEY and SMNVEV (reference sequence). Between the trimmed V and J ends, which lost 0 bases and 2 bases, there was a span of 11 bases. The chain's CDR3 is CASSLSTLPTYNEQFF. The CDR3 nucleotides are TGTGCCAGCAGTTTATCTACCTTACCGACCTACAATGAGCAGTTCTTC.

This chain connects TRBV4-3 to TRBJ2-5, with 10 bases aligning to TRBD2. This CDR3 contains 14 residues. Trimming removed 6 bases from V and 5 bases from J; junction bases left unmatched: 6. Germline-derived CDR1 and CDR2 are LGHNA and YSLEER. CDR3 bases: TGCGCCAGCAGTCAGCGGGAGGGTTGGGAGACCCAGTACTTC. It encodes CASSQREGWETQYF.

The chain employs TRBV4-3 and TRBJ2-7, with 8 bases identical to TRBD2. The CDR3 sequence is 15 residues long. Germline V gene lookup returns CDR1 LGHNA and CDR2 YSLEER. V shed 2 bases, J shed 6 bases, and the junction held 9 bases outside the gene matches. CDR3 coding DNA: TGCGCCAGCAGCCAAAATCGTTCCGGGGGGGGCGAGCAGTACTTC. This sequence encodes CASSQNRSGGGEQYF.

The CDR3 sequence: CATSPEVAGGRETQYF. Written as DNA, the CDR3 is TGTGCCACCTCCCCTGAGGTAGCGGGGGGGCGAGAGACCCAGTACTTC. This chain uses TRBV3-1 with TRBJ2-5; 11 nucleotides line up with TRBD2. This CDR3 has 16 amino acids. Germline trimming cut 10 bases from V and 4 bases from J; bases unmatched to any gene: 14. The germline V gene encodes CDR1 LGHDT and CDR2 YNNKEL (reference sequence).

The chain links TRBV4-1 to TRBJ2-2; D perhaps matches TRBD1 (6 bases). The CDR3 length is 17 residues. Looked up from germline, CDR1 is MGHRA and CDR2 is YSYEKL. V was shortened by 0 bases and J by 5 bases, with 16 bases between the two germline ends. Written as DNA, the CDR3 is TGCGCCAGCAGCCAAGAGAGCTGGGCAGGGGAGACCGGGGAGCTGTTTTTT. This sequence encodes CASSQESWAGETGELFF.

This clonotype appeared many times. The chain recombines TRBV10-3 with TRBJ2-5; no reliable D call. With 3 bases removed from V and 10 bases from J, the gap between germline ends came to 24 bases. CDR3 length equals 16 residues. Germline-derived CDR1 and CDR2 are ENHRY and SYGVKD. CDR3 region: CAISDRVKRAQDSQYF. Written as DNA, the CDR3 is TGTGCCATCAGTGACCGGGTTAAAAGGGCCCAGGATAGCCAGTACTTC.

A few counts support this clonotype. CDR3 in amino acids: CASSLGTGMYEQYF. As DNA, the CDR3 is TGTGCCAGCAGCTTGGGGACAGGGATGTACGAGCAGTACTTC. This chain links TRBV5-6 with TRBJ2-7, with 8 bases aligning to TRBD1. This CDR3 has 14 amino acids. V shed 0 bases and J 4 bases; nucleotides not matched to a gene: 3. Per germline, CDR1 SGHDT and CDR2 YYEEEE. The full variable domain, rest sourced from reference TRBV5-6 and TRBJ2-7, is DAGVTQSPTHLIKTRGQQVTLRCSPKSGHDTVSWYQQALGQGPQFIFQYYEEEERQRGNFPDRFSGHQFPNYSSELNVNALLLGDSALYLCASSLGTGMYEQYFGPGTRLTVT.